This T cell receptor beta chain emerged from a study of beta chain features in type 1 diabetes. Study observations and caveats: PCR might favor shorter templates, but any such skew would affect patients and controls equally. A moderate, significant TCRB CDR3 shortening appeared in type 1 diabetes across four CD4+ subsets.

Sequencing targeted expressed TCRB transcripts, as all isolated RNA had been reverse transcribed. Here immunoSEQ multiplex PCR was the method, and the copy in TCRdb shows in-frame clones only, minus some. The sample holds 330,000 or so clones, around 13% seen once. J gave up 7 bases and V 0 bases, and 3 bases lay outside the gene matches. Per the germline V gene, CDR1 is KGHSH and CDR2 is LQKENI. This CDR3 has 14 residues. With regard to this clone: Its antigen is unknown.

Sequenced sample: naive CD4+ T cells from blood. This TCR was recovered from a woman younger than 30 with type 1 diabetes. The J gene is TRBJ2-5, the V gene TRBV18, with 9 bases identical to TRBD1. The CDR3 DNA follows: TGTGCCAGCTCACCACCCGGGACAGGGTTGACCCAGTACTTC. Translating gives CASSPPGTGLTQYF.